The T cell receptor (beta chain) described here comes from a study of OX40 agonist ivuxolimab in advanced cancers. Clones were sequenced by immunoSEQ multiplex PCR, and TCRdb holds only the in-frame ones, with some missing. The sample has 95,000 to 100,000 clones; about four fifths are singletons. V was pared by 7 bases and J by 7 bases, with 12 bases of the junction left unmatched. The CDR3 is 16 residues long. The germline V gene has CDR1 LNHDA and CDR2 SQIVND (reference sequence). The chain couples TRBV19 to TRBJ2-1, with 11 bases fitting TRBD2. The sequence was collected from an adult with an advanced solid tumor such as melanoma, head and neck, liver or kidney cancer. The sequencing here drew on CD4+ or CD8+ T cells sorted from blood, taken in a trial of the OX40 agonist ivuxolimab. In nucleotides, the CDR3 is TGTGCCAGTACTTTTAGCGGGGGGGCCAATGTGAATGAGCAGTTCTTC. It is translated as CASTFSGGANVNEQFF.